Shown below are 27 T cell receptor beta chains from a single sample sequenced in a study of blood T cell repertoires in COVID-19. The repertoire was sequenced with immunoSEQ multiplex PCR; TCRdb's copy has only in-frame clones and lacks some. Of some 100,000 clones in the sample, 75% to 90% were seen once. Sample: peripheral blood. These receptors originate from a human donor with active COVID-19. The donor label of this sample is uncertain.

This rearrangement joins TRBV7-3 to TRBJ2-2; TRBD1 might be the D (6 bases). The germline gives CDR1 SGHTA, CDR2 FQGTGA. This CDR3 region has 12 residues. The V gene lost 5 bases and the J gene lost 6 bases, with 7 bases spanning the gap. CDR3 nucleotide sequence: TGTGCCAGCAGCCCAGGGGCCGGGGAGCTGTTTTTT. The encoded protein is CASSPGAGELFF.

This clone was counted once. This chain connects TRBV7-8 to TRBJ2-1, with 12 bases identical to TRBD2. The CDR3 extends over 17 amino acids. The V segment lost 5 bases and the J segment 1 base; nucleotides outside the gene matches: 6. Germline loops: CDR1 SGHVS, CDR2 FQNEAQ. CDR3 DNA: TGTGCCAGCAGCCTTTGGACTAGCGGGGCGTCCTACAATGAGCAGTTCTTC. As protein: CASSLWTSGASYNEQFF.

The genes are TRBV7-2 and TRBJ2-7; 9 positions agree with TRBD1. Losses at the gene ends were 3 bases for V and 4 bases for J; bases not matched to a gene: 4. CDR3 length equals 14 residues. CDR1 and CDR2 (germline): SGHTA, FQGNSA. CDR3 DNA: TGTGCCAGCAGCTTGGGACAGGGAGGTTACGAGCAGTACTTC. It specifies CASSLGQGGYEQYF.

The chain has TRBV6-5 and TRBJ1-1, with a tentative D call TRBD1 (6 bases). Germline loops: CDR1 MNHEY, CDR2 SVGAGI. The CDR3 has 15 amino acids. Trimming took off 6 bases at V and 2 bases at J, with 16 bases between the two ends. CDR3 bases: TGTGCCAGCAGCTTCAGGGGCAGGGGTAACACTGAAGCTTTCTTT. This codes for CASSFRGRGNTEAFF.

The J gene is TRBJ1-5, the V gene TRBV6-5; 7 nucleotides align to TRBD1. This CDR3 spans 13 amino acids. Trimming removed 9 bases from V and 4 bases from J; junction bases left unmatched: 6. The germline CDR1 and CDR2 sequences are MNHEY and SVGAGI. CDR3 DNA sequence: TGTGCCAGTAACCGGGACAGAAATCAGCCCCAGCATTTT. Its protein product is CASNRDRNQPQHF.

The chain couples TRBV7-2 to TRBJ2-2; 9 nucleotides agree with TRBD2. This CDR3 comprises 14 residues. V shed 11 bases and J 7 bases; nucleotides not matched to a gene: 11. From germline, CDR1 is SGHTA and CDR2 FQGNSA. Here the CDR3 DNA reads TGTGCCGCCTCAGTAGCGGGGGCGGTCGGGGAGCTGTTTTTT. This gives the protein CAASVAGAVGELFF. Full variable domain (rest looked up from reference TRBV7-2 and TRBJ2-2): GAGVSQSPSNKVTEKGKDVELRCDPISGHTALYWYRQSLGQGLEFLIYFQGNSAPDKSGLPSDRFSAERTGGSVSTLTIQRTQQEDSAVYLCAASVAGAVGELFFGEGSRLTVL.

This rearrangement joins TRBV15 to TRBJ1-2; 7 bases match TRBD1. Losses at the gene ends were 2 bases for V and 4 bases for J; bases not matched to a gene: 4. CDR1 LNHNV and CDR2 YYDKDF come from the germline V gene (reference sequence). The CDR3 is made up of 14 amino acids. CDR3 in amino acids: CATSRSTGFYGYTF. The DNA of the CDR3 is TGTGCCACCAGCAGATCGACAGGGTTCTATGGCTACACCTTC.

CDR3 sequence: CASSLWGGLGGYTF. As DNA, the CDR3 is TGTGCCAGCAGCTTGTGGGGGGGGCTCGGCGGCTACACCTTC. This chain uses TRBV5-4 with TRBJ1-2; D is perhaps TRBD1 (6 bases). Trimming removed 1 base at V and 8 bases at J, with 15 bases between. There are 14 residues in the CDR3. The germline V gene has CDR1 SGHNT and CDR2 YYREEE (reference sequence).

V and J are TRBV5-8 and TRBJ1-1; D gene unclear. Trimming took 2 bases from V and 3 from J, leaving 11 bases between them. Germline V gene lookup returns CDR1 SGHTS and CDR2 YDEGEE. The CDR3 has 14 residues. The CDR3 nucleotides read TGTGCCAGCAGCTTCGGGAGCGGGCACACTGAAGCTTTCTTT. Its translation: CASSFGSGHTEAFF.

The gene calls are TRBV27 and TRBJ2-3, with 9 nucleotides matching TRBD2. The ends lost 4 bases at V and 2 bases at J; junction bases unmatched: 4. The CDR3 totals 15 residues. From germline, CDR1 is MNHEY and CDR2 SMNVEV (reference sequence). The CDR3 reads CASSSSGGPTDTQYF. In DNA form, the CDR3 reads TGTGCCAGCAGTTCCAGCGGGGGGCCCACAGATACGCAGTATTTT.

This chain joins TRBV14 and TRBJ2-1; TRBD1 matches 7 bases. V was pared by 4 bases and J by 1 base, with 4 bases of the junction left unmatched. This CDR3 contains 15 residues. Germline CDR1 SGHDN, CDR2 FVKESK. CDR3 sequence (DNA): TGTGCCAGCAGCCGGGACAGAGAATCCTACAATGAGCAGTTCTTC. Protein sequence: CASSRDRESYNEQFF.

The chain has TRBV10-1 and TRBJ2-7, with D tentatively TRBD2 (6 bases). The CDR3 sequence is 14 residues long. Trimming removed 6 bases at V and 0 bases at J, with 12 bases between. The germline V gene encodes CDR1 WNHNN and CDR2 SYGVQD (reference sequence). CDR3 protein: CASSRDLSSYEQYF. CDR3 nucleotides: TGCGCCAGCAGCCGGGACTTGAGCTCCTACGAGCAGTACTTC.

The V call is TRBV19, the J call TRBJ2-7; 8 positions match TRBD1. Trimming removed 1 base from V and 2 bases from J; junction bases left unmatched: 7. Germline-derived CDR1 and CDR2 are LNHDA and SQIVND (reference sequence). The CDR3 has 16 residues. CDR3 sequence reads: CASSIAASTGAYEQYF. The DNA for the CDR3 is TGTGCCAGTAGTATAGCGGCCTCGACAGGGGCCTACGAGCAGTACTTC.

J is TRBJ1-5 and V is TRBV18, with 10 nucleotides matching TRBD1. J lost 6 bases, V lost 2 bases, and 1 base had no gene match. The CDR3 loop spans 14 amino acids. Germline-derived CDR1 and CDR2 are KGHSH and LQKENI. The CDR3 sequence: CASSPWTGGQPQHF. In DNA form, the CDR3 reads TGTGCCAGCTCACCATGGACAGGGGGTCAGCCCCAGCATTTT.

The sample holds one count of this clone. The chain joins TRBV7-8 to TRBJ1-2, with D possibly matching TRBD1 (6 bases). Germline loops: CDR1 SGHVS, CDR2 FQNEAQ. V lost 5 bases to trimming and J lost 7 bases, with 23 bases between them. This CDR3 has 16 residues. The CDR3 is CASSEQGALELSGYTF. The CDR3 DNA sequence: TGTGCCAGCAGCGAACAGGGCGCCCTGGAGTTGAGTGGCTACACCTTC.

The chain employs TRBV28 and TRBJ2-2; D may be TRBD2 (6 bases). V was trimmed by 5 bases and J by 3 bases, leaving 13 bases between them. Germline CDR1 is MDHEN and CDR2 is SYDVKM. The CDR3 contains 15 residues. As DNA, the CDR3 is TGTGCCAGCAGTGAGAGGGCGGGGTACACCGGGGAGCTGTTTTTT. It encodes CASSERAGYTGELFF.

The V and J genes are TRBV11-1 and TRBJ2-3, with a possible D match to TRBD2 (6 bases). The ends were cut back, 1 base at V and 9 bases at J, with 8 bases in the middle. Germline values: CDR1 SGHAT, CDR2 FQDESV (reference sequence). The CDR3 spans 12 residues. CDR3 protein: CASSLVAGTQYF. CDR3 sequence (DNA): TGTGCCAGCAGCTTAGTCGCGGGGACGCAGTATTTT.

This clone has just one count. The CDR3 reads CASINLAGGLETQYF. The CDR3 coding sequence is TGTGCCAGCATCAACCTAGCGGGGGGGTTAGAGACCCAGTACTTC. The gene calls are TRBV6-5 and TRBJ2-5; the match to TRBD2 covers 12 bases. The CDR3 has 15 residues. CDR1 and CDR2 (germline): MNHEY, SVGAGI. Germline trimming cut 7 bases from V and 4 bases from J; bases unmatched to any gene: 7.

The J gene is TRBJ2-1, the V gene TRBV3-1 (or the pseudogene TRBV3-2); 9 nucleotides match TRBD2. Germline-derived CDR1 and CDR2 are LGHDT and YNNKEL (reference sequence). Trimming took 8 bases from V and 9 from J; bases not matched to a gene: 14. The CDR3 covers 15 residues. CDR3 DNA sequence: TGTGCCAGCCGCCCCGCCGCGGGGGGGCCGTTTGAGCAGTTCTTC. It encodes CASRPAAGGPFEQFF.

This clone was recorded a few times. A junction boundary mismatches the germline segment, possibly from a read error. The CDR3 DNA reads as TGTGCTAGCAGCCCCCGCGCCGCCCCGTTAACAGGGGCTGATCTCACCTTC. It is translated as CASSPRAAPLTGADLTF. This sequence joins TRBV7-7 and TRBJ1-2; 7 bases fit TRBD1. The germline gives CDR1 SSHAT, CDR2 FNYEAQ (reference sequence). CDR3 length: 17 amino acids.

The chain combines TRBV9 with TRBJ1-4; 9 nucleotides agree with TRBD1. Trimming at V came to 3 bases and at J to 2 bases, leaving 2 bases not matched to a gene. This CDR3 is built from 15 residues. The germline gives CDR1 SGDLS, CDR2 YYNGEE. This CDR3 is CASSAQGATNEKLFF. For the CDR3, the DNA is TGTGCCAGCAGCGCACAGGGGGCGACTAATGAAAAACTGTTTTTT.

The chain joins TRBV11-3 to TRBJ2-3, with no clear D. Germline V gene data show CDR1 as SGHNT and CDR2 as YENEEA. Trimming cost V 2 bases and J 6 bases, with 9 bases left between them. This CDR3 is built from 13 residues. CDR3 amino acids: CASSLRFGDTQYF. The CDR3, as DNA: TGTGCCAGCAGCTTAAGGTTCGGGGATACGCAGTATTTT.

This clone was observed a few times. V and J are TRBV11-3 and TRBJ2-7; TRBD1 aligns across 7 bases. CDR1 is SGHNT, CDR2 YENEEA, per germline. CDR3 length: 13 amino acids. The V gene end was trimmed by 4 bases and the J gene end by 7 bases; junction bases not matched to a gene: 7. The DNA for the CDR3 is TGTGCCAGCAGCTCGGGACAGTGGGGAGAGCAGTACTTC. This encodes CASSSGQWGEQYF.

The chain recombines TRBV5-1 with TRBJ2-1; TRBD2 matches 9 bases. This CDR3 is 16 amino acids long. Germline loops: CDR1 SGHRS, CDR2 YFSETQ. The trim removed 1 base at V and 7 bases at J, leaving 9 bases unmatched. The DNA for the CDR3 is TGCGCCAGCAGCTTGTATAGCGGGGGACTGTGGAATGAGCAGTTCTTC. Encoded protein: CASSLYSGGLWNEQFF.

The CDR3 DNA follows: TGTGCCAGCAGCACCTGGGGAGGAAAAGGACAAATGGATACGCAGTATTTT. The encoded protein is CASSTWGGKGQMDTQYF. This rearrangement joins TRBV11-2 to TRBJ2-3, with D possibly being TRBD2 (6 bases). V lost 5 bases and J 6 bases, leaving 24 bases between the germline ends. The germline CDR1 and CDR2 sequences are SGHAT and FQNNGV. The CDR3 is made up of 17 amino acids.

CDR3 region: CASRETGTGEEKLFF. The CDR3 DNA sequence: TGTGCCAGCAGAGAAACCGGGACAGGGGAGGAAAAACTGTTTTTT. The rearrangement uses TRBV27 and TRBJ1-4; 10 bases match TRBD1. CDR1 is MNHEY, CDR2 SMNVEV, per germline (reference sequence). The CDR3 contains 15 residues. V shed 6 bases and J 8 bases; nucleotides not matched to a gene: 9. Full variable domain (rest looked up from reference TRBV27 and TRBJ1-4): EAQVTQNPRYLITVTGKKLTVTCSQNMNHEYMSWYRQDPGLGLRQIYYSMNVEVTDKGDVPEGYKVSRKEKRNFPLILESPSPNQTSLYFCASRETGTGEEKLFFGSGTQLSVL.

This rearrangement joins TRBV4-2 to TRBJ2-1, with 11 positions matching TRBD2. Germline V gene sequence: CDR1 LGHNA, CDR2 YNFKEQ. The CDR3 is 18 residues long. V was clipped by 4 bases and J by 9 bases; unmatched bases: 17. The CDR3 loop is CASSLLTPTSGAGGEQFF. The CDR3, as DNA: TGTGCCAGCAGCCTCTTAACCCCGACTAGCGGGGCCGGAGGTGAGCAGTTCTTC.